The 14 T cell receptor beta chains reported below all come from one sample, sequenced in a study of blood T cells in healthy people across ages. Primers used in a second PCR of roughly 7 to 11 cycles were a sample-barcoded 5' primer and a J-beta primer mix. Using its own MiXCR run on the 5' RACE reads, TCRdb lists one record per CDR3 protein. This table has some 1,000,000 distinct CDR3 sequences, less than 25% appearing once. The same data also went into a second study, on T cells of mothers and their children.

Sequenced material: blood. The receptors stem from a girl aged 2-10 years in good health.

Here the CDR3 DNA reads TGTGCCAGCAGTATGCTAGCGGGGGAATCGAACATTCAGTACTTC. It specifies CASSMLAGESNIQYF. The chain links TRBV6-6 to TRBJ2-4, with TRBD2 matching over 10 bases. V shed 5 bases, J shed 7 bases, and the junction held 8 bases outside the gene matches. The CDR3 is 15 amino acids. Germline V gives CDR1 MNHNY, CDR2 SVGAGI (reference sequence).

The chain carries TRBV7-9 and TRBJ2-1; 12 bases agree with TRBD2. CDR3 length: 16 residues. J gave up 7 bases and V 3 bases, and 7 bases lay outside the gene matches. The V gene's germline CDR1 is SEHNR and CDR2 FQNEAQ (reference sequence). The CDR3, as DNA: TGTGCCAGCAGCTTGACCCTAGCGGGAGGGCCAAATGAGCAGTTCTTC. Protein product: CASSLTLAGGPNEQFF. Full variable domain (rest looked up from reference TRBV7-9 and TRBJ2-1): DTGVSQNPRHKITKRGQNVTFRCDPISEHNRLYWYRQTLGQGPEFLTYFQNEAQLEKSRLLSDRFSAERPKGSFSTLEIQRTEQGDSAMYLCASSLTLAGGPNEQFFGPGTRLTVL.

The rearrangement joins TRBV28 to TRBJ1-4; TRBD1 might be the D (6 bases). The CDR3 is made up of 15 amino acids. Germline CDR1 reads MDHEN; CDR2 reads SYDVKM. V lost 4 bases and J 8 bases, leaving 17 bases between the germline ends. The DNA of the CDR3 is TGTGCCAGCAGTTCCCCGGACAGTATCGGGGAAAAACTGTTTTTT. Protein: CASSSPDSIGEKLFF.

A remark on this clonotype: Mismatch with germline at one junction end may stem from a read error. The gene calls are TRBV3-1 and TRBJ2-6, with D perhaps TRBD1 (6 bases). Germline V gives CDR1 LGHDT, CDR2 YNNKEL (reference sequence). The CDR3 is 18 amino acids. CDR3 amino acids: CASSQVANRVSGASVLTF. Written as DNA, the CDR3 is TGTGCCAGCAGCCAAGTAGCCAACAGGGTTAGTGGGGCCAGCGTCCTGACTTTC.

Here the CDR3 reads CASSLAGLAEGDTQYF. The CDR3 DNA is TGTGCCAGCAGCTTAGCCGGACTAGCGGAGGGAGATACGCAGTATTTT. The chain is built from TRBV7-2 and TRBJ2-3; TRBD2 matches at 10 bases. The V segment lost 0 bases and the J segment 5 bases; nucleotides outside the gene matches: 5. CDR1 is SGHTA and CDR2 is FQGNSA in the germline V gene. The CDR3 spans 16 residues.

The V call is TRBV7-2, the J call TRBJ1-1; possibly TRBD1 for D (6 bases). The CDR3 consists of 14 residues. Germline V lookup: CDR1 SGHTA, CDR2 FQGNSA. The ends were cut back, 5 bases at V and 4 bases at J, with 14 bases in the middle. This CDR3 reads CASSRGGRRTEAFF. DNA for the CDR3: TGTGCCAGCAGCCGAGGGGGGAGACGCACTGAAGCTTTCTTT.

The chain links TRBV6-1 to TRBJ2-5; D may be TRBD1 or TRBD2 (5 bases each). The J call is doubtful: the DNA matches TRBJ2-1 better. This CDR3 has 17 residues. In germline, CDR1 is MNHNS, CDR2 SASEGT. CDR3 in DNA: TGTGCCAGCAGTCCTCGGGACCTCCACCAAATTTCCAATGAGCAGTTCTTC. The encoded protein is CASSPRDLHQISNEQFF.

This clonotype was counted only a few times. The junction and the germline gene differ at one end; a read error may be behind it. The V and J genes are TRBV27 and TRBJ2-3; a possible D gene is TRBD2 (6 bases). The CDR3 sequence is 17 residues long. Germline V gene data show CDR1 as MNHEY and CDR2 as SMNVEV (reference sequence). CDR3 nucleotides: TGTGCCTGCAGTTTAACCGGGAGTTCGGAGGGCACAGATACGCAGTATTTT. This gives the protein CACSLTGSSEGTDTQYF.

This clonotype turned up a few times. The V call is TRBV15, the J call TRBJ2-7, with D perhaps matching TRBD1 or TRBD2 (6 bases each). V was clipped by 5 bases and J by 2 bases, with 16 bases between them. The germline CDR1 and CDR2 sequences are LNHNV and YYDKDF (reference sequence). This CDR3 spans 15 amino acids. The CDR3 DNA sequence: TGTGCCACCAGCGCTACGGGGGCGGAAACCTACGAGCAGTACTTC. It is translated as CATSATGAETYEQYF.

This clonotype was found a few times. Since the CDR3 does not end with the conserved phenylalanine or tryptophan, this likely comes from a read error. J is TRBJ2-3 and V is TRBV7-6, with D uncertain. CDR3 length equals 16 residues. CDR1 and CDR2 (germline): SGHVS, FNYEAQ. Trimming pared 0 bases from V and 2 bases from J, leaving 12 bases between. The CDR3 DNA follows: TGTGCCAGCAGCTTAGCAGTGCGGCCCATCACAGATACGCAGTATCTT. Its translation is CASSLAVRPITDTQYL.

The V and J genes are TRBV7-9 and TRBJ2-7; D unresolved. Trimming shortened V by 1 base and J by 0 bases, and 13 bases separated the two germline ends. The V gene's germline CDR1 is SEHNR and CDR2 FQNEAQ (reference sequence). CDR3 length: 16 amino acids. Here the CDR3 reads CASSLDGFWSSYEQYF. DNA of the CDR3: TGTGCCAGCAGCTTAGATGGTTTTTGGAGCTCCTACGAGCAGTACTTC.

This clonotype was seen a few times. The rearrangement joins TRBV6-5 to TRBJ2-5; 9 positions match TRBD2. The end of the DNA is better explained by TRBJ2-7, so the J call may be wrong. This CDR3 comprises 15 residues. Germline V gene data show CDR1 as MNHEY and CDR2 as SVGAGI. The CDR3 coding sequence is TGTGCCAGCAGTAAAACCGGGACTAGCAGATTCGAGCAGTACTTC. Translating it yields CASSKTGTSRFEQYF.

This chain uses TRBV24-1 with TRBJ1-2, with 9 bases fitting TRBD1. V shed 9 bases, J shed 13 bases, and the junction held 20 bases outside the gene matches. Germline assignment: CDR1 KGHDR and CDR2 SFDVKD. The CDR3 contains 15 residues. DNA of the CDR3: TGTGCCACCTCAGGACAGGGGCCGGTACTCCTTTCTAGCACCTTC. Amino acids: CATSGQGPVLLSSTF.

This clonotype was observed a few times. CDR3: CSARDEIMTGAYEQYF. The CDR3, as DNA: TGCAGTGCTAGAGATGAAATCATGACAGGGGCCTACGAGCAGTACTTC. V and J are TRBV20-1 and TRBJ2-5, with TRBD1 matching over 8 bases. The DNA matches TRBJ2-7 better at its end, which makes the J call doubtful. The CDR3 runs 16 residues. Germline V lookup: CDR1 DFQATT, CDR2 SNEGSKA (reference sequence).